The rows below give T cell receptor beta chains drawn from one sample of a study of response to subunit inactivated influenza vaccine. TCRdb processed the RT-PCR reads anew with MiXCR; each CDR3 protein has one entry. Of hundreds of thousands of distinct CDR3 sequences in the sample, around 8% are singletons; the top ten hold 13%. This specimen consisted of PBMCs from blood, obtained around 25 months after vaccination. These receptors were collected from a man aged 45 to 70 who received an inactivated influenza vaccine. Both conserved end residues are part of each CDR3. The order of the fields is clone size, V gene, D gene, J gene, CDR3 DNA, CDR3 protein. A D gene is named only where the DNA matches it firmly. Expanded clones get a size class; other rows say once, few or many, or leave the size out.

clone size: .; V gene: TRBV12-3/TRBV12-4; D gene: .; J gene: TRBJ2-5; CDR3 DNA: TGTGCCAGCAGACAAGACCTGAGCCAAGAGACCCAGTACTTC; CDR3 protein: CASRQDLSQETQYF
clone size: many; V gene: TRBV6-5; D gene: TRBD1; J gene: TRBJ2-2; CDR3 DNA: TGTGCCAGCAGTTACTTTGGACAGGGCACCGGGGAGCTGTTTTTT; CDR3 protein: CASSYFGQGTGELFF
clone size: few; V gene: TRBV12-3/TRBV12-4; D gene: TRBD1; J gene: TRBJ1-1; CDR3 DNA: TGTGCCAGCAGTTACCACTTCGGGACAGGGGTCTTGGGCACTGAAGCTTTCTTT; CDR3 protein: CASSYHFGTGVLGTEAFF
clone size: many; V gene: TRBV7-9; D gene: .; J gene: TRBJ2-2; CDR3 DNA: TGTGCCAGCAGCGTTCTAGCGAACACCGGGGAGCTGTTTTTT; CDR3 protein: CASSVLANTGELFF
clone size: few; V gene: TRBV20-1; D gene: .; J gene: TRBJ1-5; CDR3 DNA: TGCAGTGTCGGGGAGGCCCAGCCCCAGCATTTT; CDR3 protein: CSVGEAQPQHF
clone size: many; V gene: TRBV2; D gene: .; J gene: TRBJ2-1; CDR3 DNA: TGTGCCAGCAACCCTGGGGCCACCAATGAGCAGTTCTTC; CDR3 protein: CASNPGATNEQFF
clone size: .; V gene: TRBV28; D gene: .; J gene: TRBJ2-7; CDR3 DNA: TGTGCCAGCAGTCCCCGACTGCACTCCTACGAGCAGTACTTC; CDR3 protein: CASSPRLHSYEQYF
clone size: few; V gene: TRBV20-1; D gene: .; J gene: TRBJ2-2; CDR3 DNA: TGCAGTGCTAAGACGGCGGCCATCACCGGGGAGCTGTTTTTT; CDR3 protein: CSAKTAAITGELFF
clone size: .; V gene: TRBV5-5; D gene: TRBD1; J gene: TRBJ2-7; CDR3 DNA: TGTGCCAGCAGCTTGGGCACAGGGGTAGCCGAGCAGTACTTC; CDR3 protein: CASSLGTGVAEQYF
clone size: .; V gene: TRBV11-3; D gene: .; J gene: TRBJ2-2; CDR3 DNA: TGTGCCAGCAGCTTACGTGGCAGCCGAGAAAACACCGGGGAGTTGTTTTTT; CDR3 protein: CASSLRGSRENTGELFF
clone size: few; V gene: TRBV7-2; D gene: TRBD1; J gene: TRBJ1-4; CDR3 DNA: TGTGCCAGCAGCTTTGGACAGGGGGCAGCTAATGAAAAACTGTTTTTT; CDR3 protein: CASSFGQGAANEKLFF
clone size: few; V gene: TRBV28; D gene: .; J gene: TRBJ1-2; CDR3 DNA: TGTGCCAGCAGTTCCTCTGGGGGGCAGGGTGGCTACACCTTC; CDR3 protein: CASSSSGGQGGYTF
clone size: few; V gene: TRBV29-1; D gene: TRBD2; J gene: TRBJ2-2; CDR3 DNA: TGCAGCGTTGAAGGGGCGGGGGGCGTCCCCTGGAGCACCGGGGAGCTGTTTTTT; CDR3 protein: CSVEGAGGVPWSTGELFF
clone size: many; V gene: TRBV7-2; D gene: .; J gene: TRBJ2-1; CDR3 DNA: TGTGCCAGCAGCCGAAGGATAACGGACAATGAGCAGTTCTTC; CDR3 protein: CASSRRITDNEQFF
clone size: few; V gene: TRBV20-1; D gene: .; J gene: TRBJ2-1; CDR3 DNA: TGCAGCGAACTCCGACGGCCAAACAATGAGCAGTTCTTC; CDR3 protein: CSELRRPNNEQFF
clone size: few; V gene: TRBV5-1; D gene: TRBD1; J gene: TRBJ2-5; CDR3 DNA: TGCGCCAGCAGCGAACAGGGGCGGGAGACCCAGTACTTC; CDR3 protein: CASSEQGRETQYF
clone size: few; V gene: TRBV14; D gene: .; J gene: TRBJ2-7; CDR3 DNA: TGTGCCAGCAGTGAAGTAGGACGGAATGTCTACGAGCAGTACTTC; CDR3 protein: CASSEVGRNVYEQYF
clone size: .; V gene: TRBV5-5; D gene: .; J gene: TRBJ1-4; CDR3 DNA: TGTGCCAGCAGCTTGGAAGGGACAACAACTAATGAAAAACTGTTTTTT; CDR3 protein: CASSLEGTTTNEKLFF
clone size: .; V gene: TRBV15; D gene: .; J gene: TRBJ2-3; CDR3 DNA: TGTGCCACCAGCAGAGATGGTCGACAGGATTACACAGATACGCAGTATTTT; CDR3 protein: CATSRDGRQDYTDTQYF
clone size: .; V gene: TRBV5-1; D gene: TRBD2; J gene: TRBJ2-7; CDR3 DNA: TGCGCCAGCAGCTTGGGTAGCGGGGGATTCTACGAGCAGTACTTC; CDR3 protein: CASSLGSGGFYEQYF
clone size: few; V gene: TRBV6-2/TRBV6-3; D gene: TRBD1; J gene: TRBJ2-1; CDR3 DNA: TGTGCCAGCAGTCGGACAGGGCACCCCTACAATGAGCAGTTCTTC; CDR3 protein: CASSRTGHPYNEQFF
clone size: .; V gene: TRBV7-2; D gene: .; J gene: TRBJ2-7; CDR3 DNA: TGTGCCAGCAAGGACAAAGCCTCCTACGAGCAGTACTTC; CDR3 protein: CASKDKASYEQYF
clone size: many; V gene: TRBV4-2; D gene: .; J gene: TRBJ2-5; CDR3 DNA: TGTGCCAGCAGCCAAGAGACAGAACAAGAGACCCAGTACTTC; CDR3 protein: CASSQETEQETQYF
clone size: many; V gene: TRBV10-3; D gene: TRBD1; J gene: TRBJ2-3; CDR3 DNA: TGTGCCATCAGTTCGGCAGGGGGAACAGATACGCAGTATTTT; CDR3 protein: CAISSAGGTDTQYF
clone size: few; V gene: TRBV5-1; D gene: TRBD2; J gene: TRBJ2-7; CDR3 DNA: TGCGCCAGCAGCTTGCTAGCGGGAGCCTTGCACGAGCAGTACTTC; CDR3 protein: CASSLLAGALHEQYF
clone size: .; V gene: TRBV28; D gene: TRBD1; J gene: TRBJ2-7; CDR3 DNA: TGTGCCAGCAGTAGACAGGGGGATCACGAGCAGTACTTC; CDR3 protein: CASSRQGDHEQYF
clone size: .; V gene: TRBV7-2; D gene: .; J gene: TRBJ1-1; CDR3 DNA: TGTGCCAGCAGCTTCAGGACATCGAACACTGAAGCTTTCTTT; CDR3 protein: CASSFRTSNTEAFF
clone size: few; V gene: TRBV6-5; D gene: .; J gene: TRBJ1-1; CDR3 DNA: TGTGCCAGCAGTTCGGGGACACGGAACACTGAAGCTTTCTTT; CDR3 protein: CASSSGTRNTEAFF
clone size: .; V gene: TRBV5-1; D gene: .; J gene: TRBJ1-1; CDR3 DNA: TGCGCCAGCAGCTTCGGACGGGCCTCGGACACTGAAGCTTTCTTT; CDR3 protein: CASSFGRASDTEAFF
clone size: many; V gene: TRBV3-1; D gene: .; J gene: TRBJ2-7; CDR3 DNA: TGTGCCAGCAGCCAAGCGGGAGACTCCTACGAGCAGTACTTC; CDR3 protein: CASSQAGDSYEQYF
clone size: .; V gene: TRBV28; D gene: TRBD2; J gene: TRBJ2-3; CDR3 DNA: TGTGCCAGCACCCCATTAGCGGGGTACACAGATACGCAGTATTTT; CDR3 protein: CASTPLAGYTDTQYF
clone size: few; V gene: TRBV24-1; D gene: TRBD1; J gene: TRBJ2-2; CDR3 DNA: TGTGCCACCAGTGACCAACGGGACAGGGCGGGAACCGGGGAGCTGTTTTTT; CDR3 protein: CATSDQRDRAGTGELFF
clone size: few; V gene: TRBV7-2; D gene: .; J gene: TRBJ2-3; CDR3 DNA: TGTGCCAGCAGCTTAGGACCTGGGCTTGATACGCAGTATTTT; CDR3 protein: CASSLGPGLDTQYF
clone size: few; V gene: TRBV5-6; D gene: .; J gene: TRBJ1-1; CDR3 DNA: TGTGCCAGCAGCTTACTTGACAGAACGAACACTGAAGCTTTCTTT; CDR3 protein: CASSLLDRTNTEAFF
clone size: .; V gene: TRBV3-1; D gene: .; J gene: TRBJ2-1; CDR3 DNA: TGTGCCAGCAGCCAAACTCGGGGTAAGCAGTTCTTC; CDR3 protein: CASSQTRGKQFF
clone size: few; V gene: TRBV28; D gene: .; J gene: TRBJ2-5; CDR3 DNA: TGTGCCAGCAGAACAATACAGGGAGGGCAAGAGACCCAGTACTTC; CDR3 protein: CASRTIQGGQETQYF
clone size: many; V gene: TRBV20-1; D gene: TRBD2; J gene: TRBJ2-1; CDR3 DNA: TGCAGTGCAGGGACTAGCGGGAGTCTCGGGATCTTC; CDR3 protein: CSAGTSGSLGIF